These 8 T cell receptor beta chains were sequenced from one sample in a study of identical twins. TCRdb called the 5' RACE reads again in MiXCR, with one record for every CDR3 protein. Of around 250,000 distinct CDR3 sequences in the sample, about 12% were seen once. The same sample was also studied in work on yellow fever vaccine responses in identical twins.

The sample comprised memory (CD45RO+) T cells sorted from blood. Source of these receptors: a woman between 18 and 29 years old in good health.

There are many counts of this clonotype. This chain links TRBV29-1 with TRBJ2-1, with 9 nucleotides matching TRBD1. CDR3 length equals 14 residues. The germline V gene encodes CDR1 SQVTM and CDR2 ANQGSEA. V was pared by 8 bases and J by 4 bases, with 9 bases of the junction left unmatched. CDR3 sequence reads: CSTDSGTGYNEQFF. The CDR3 DNA is TGCAGCACCGACAGTGGGACAGGGTACAATGAGCAGTTCTTC.

The chain uses TRBV27 and TRBJ2-7; 11 bases line up with TRBD2. CDR3 length: 15 residues. Losses at the gene ends were 4 bases for V and 0 bases for J; bases not matched to a gene: 2. Germline V lookup: CDR1 MNHEY, CDR2 SMNVEV (reference sequence). CDR3 DNA: TGTGCCAGCAGTTGGACTAGCGGGCTCTCCTACGAGCAGTACTTC. This gives the protein CASSWTSGLSYEQYF.

The chain recombines TRBV20-1 with TRBJ2-1; 14 positions agree with TRBD2. J was trimmed by 11 bases and V by 0 bases; bases with no gene match: 6. The germline V gene has CDR1 DFQATT and CDR2 SNEGSKA (reference sequence). The CDR3 extends over 15 amino acids. CDR3 sequence reads: CSARDSTSGRDQQFF. CDR3 DNA: TGCAGTGCTAGAGATTCGACTAGCGGGAGGGATCAGCAGTTCTTC.

This chain joins TRBV10-2 and TRBJ2-2; D might be TRBD1 (6 bases). V was clipped by 10 bases and J by 1 base, with 13 bases between them. CDR3 size: 14 residues. CDR1 is WSHSY and CDR2 is SAAADI in the germline V gene. The CDR3 DNA is TGCGCCACCAGACAGGTCCAGAACACCGGGGAGCTGTTTTTT. This sequence encodes CATRQVQNTGELFF.

This clonotype has a handful of counts. The chain combines TRBV5-1 with TRBJ2-1; 10 bases line up with TRBD2. This CDR3 spans 16 amino acids. From germline, CDR1 is SGHRS and CDR2 YFSETQ. V lost 1 base and J lost 4; bases outside the gene matches: 5. CDR3 region: CASSLYTSGTYNEQFF. The CDR3 DNA sequence: TGCGCCAGCAGCTTGTATACTAGCGGGACATACAATGAGCAGTTCTTC.

This clonotype has just a few counts. This chain connects TRBV24-1 to TRBJ2-1; 7 positions agree with TRBD2. Germline CDR1 is KGHDR and CDR2 is SFDVKD. The junction had 13 bases not matched to a gene; V was cut back by 3 bases and J by 9 bases. CDR3 length: 16 residues. The CDR3 region has the DNA TGTGCCACCAGTGATACCGGGACTACCAATTGGGTTGAGCAGTTCTTC. This gives the protein CATSDTGTTNWVEQFF.

The genes are TRBV14 and TRBJ2-7; 7 bases are shared with TRBD1. Germline trimming cut 1 base from V and 3 bases from J; bases unmatched to any gene: 6. CDR1 SGHDN and CDR2 FVKESK come from the germline V gene. This CDR3 has 15 amino acids. The CDR3 protein is CASSQADRAFYEQYF. The CDR3 DNA is TGTGCCAGCAGCCAAGCAGACAGGGCGTTCTACGAGCAGTACTTC.

This clonotype came up a few times. The rearrangement uses TRBV18 and TRBJ2-6, with D unclear. The germline gives CDR1 KGHSH, CDR2 LQKENI. V lost 7 bases, J lost 0 bases, and 7 bases lay in between. The CDR3 has 14 amino acids. The CDR3 protein is CASLRGSGANVLTF. CDR3 sequence (DNA): TGTGCCAGCTTAAGAGGCTCTGGGGCCAACGTCCTGACTTTC.